This T cell receptor beta chain was captured in a study of PD-L1 blockade in urothelial cancer. The wider study: Atezolizumab therapy began for patients at some point between 2014 and 2016, dosed at 1,200 mg intravenously every 3 weeks. Blood yielded a median of approximately 130,000 T cells per sample.

Each PCR received spiked synthetic TCR analog templates. Assay: immunoSEQ multiplex PCR; the TCRdb copy retains only in-frame clones and omits some. The sample consists of about 63,000 clones, more than 80% of them appearing once. Time point specified: pretreatment peripheral blood. Samples were collected from each patient before treatment and during treatment. Each patient gave between 1 and 8 of them in total. With V trimmed by 6 bases and J by 10 bases, 12 bases remained unmatched. Germline CDR1 is MRHNA and CDR2 is SNTAGT. The CDR3 covers 14 residues. The V and J genes are TRBV6-4 and TRBJ2-1; 7 bases match TRBD1. The specimen comprised PBMCs, sampled around atezolizumab (anti-PD-L1) treatment. The receptor was derived from a man aged 70 or older with urothelial cancer. The CDR3 DNA reads as TGTGCCAGCAGCCCGGACAGGATGGGCCTAGAGCAGTTCTTC. Translating gives CASSPDRMGLEQFF.